Sequencing of this T cell receptor (beta chain) was carried out in a study of graft-versus-host responses after intestinal transplantation. The wider study: Induction using anti-thymocyte globulin, followed by tacrolimus and steroids for 2 to 4 years, was given to all recipients.

Trimming took 6 bases from V and 2 from J; bases not matched to a gene: 5. Per germline, CDR1 LNHDA and CDR2 SQIVND (reference sequence). The CDR3 length is 14 residues. Profiling relied on immunoSEQ multiplex PCR, and the TCRdb table lists in-frame clones only, not all of them. The sample has about 47,000 clones; approximately 96% are singletons. This clone was counted a few times. Its antigen is not known. Study conclusions and caveats: Early after transplant, HvG clones declined as circulating GvH clones peaked. Investigators detected GvH clones in recipient marrow, with some emerging earlier in ileum or blood. Elevated graft-versus-host to host-versus-graft clonal ratios in allografts were recorded for patients with graft-donor T cell macrochimerism.

This chain uses TRBV19 with TRBJ1-2; 8 bases align to TRBD1. The clonotype was recovered from a human donor who was the organ donor for an intestinal transplant. This material consisted of unstimulated CD8+ T cells sorted from spleen or lymph node cells, taken before transplant. The CDR3: CASSRRDRNYGYTF. The CDR3 DNA follows: TGTGCCAGTAGCCGCCGGGACAGGAACTATGGCTACACCTTC.